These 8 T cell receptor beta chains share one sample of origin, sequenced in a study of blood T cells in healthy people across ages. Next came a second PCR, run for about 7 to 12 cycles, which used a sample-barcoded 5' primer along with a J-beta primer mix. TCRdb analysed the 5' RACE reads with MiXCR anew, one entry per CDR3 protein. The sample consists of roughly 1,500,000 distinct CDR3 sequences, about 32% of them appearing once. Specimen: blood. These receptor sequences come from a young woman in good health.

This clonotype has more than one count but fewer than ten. CDR3 residues: CASSQGIGTGTDTQYF. The CDR3 DNA sequence: TGCGCCAGCAGCCAGGGTATCGGGACAGGCACAGATACGCAGTATTTT. The chain joins TRBV4-1 to TRBJ2-3; 7 bases are a match to TRBD1. Germline CDR1 MGHRA, CDR2 YSYEKL. V dropped 3 bases and J dropped 1; count of bases not matched to a gene: 7. This CDR3 has 16 amino acids.

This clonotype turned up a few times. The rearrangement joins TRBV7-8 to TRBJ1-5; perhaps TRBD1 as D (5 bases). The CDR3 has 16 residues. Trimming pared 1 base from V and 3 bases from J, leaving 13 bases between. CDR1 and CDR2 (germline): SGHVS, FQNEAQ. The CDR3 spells CASSLGGGDYNQPQHF. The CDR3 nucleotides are TGTGCCAGCAGCTTAGGGGGGGGAGATTACAATCAGCCCCAGCATTTT. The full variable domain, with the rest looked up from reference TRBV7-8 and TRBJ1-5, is GAGVSQSPRYKVAKRGQDVALRCDPISGHVSLFWYQQALGQGPEFLTYFQNEAQLDKSGLPSDRFFAERPEGSVSTLKIQRTQQEDSAVYLCASSLGGGDYNQPQHFGDGTRLSIL.

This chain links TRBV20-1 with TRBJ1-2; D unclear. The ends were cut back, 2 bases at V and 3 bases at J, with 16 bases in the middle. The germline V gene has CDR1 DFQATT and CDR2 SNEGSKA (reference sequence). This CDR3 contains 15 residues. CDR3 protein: CSARSDHGEDYGYTF. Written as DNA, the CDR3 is TGCAGTGCTAGATCGGACCATGGCGAAGACTATGGCTACACCTTC.

The CDR3: CASSAAGLDTQYF. Here the CDR3 DNA reads TGTGCCAGCAGCGCGGCGGGGTTGGATACGCAGTATTTT. The rearrangement links TRBV9 to TRBJ2-3; D may be TRBD2 (6 bases). Germline V CDR1 and CDR2: SGDLS, YYNGEE. The CDR3 runs to 13 residues. V was cut by 3 bases and J by 6 bases, with 11 bases left in between.

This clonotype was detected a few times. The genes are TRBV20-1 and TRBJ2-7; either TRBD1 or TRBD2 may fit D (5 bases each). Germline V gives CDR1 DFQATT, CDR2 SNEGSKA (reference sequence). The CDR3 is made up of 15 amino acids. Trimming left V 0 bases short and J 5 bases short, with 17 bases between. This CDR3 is CSARDLEGLVHEQYF. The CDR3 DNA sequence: TGCAGTGCTAGAGATTTAGAGGGGTTAGTGCACGAGCAGTACTTC.

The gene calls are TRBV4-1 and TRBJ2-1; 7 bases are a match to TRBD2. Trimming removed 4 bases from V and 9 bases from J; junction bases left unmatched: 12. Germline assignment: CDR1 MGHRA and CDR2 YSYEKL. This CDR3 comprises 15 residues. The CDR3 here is CASSRVGLVLGEQFF. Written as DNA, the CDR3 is TGCGCCAGCAGCCGAGTCGGACTAGTTTTGGGTGAGCAGTTCTTC.

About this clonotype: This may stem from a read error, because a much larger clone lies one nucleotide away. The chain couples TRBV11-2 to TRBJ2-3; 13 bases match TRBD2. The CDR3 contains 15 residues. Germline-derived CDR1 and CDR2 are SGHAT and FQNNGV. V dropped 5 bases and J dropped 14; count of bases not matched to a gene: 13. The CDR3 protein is CASSATSGGAFPAYF. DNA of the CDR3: TGTGCCAGCAGCGCTACTAGCGGGGGGGCCTTCCCTGCGTATTTT.

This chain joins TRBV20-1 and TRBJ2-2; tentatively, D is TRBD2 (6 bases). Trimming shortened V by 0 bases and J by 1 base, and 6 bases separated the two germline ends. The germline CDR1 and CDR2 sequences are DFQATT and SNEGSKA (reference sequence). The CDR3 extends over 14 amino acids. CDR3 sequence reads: CSAREGGNTGELFF. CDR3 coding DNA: TGCAGTGCTAGAGAGGGGGGGAACACCGGGGAGCTGTTTTTT.